This T cell receptor beta chain was retrieved from a study of control samples from healthy donors and cancer patients (dated by TCRdb to the early 2020s). A remark on this clone: There is no known antigen for this receptor. No much larger clonotype is one base removed from it; base qualities were not supplied.

The CDR3 sequence holds 14 residues, the cysteine and phenylalanine included. Only CDR3 DNA remains: 42 bases, in frame from the first base. As encoded in the germline V gene, CDR1 is MDHEN while CDR2 is SYDVKM. Trimming removed 0 bases from V and 0 bases from J, leaving 6 bases between the germline ends. Library prep was done by the immunoSEQ multiplex PCR assay. TCRdb's version of the immuneACCESS table is confined to in-frame rearrangements and falls short of the full clone set. An unresolved V gene accounts for under half of the shortfall where checked; the remainder is of unknown origin. Recorded for this sample are some 10,000 clones; around 90% of them occurred a single time. The ten largest account for roughly 22% of the sample.

The material sequenced was PBMCs. The sequence derives from a man aged 60 to 69 with colorectal cancer. This sequence uses TRBV28 and TRBJ2-7; the D assignment is uncertain and may be TRBD1 or TRBD2, with 5 bases supporting each. DNA sequence: TGTGCCAGCAGTTTATGGGGGGACTCCTACGAGCAGTACTTC. This encodes CASSLWGDSYEQYF.